This TCR beta chain comes out of a study of blood T cell repertoires in COVID-19. Study as a whole: From the United States, Italy and Spain came samples of acute and convalescent COVID-19. Sources were T cells, B-cell-depleted T cells, or PBMCs; the material itself was cDNA or gDNA.

Original processing notes: Cell counts per sample came from amplifying reference gene primers. Produced via immunoSEQ multiplex PCR; TCRdb's table is partial and in-frame only. The DNA gave D and trimming, while V, J and clone size come from that table. The table includes about 81,000 clones, 84% detected once. With 4 bases removed from V and 7 bases from J, the gap between germline ends came to 15 bases. The CDR3 covers 15 residues. Germline V gives CDR1 SGHRS, CDR2 YFSETQ. Sequencing used peripheral blood. The TCR sequence derives from a human donor in a cohort sampled during active COVID-19. This rearrangement joins TRBV5-1 to TRBJ1-6; a weak D match, TRBD1 (5 bases). The CDR3 protein is CASSQTPGSNSPLHF. The CDR3 DNA reads TGCGCCAGCAGCCAAACCCCAGGGTCAAATTCACCCCTCCACTTT.